This T cell receptor beta chain was sequenced for a study of cytomegalovirus exposure and HLA in healthy donors. The PCR employed 60 Vbeta primers together with 13 Jbeta primers. Profiled with immunoSEQ multiplex PCR; TCRdb holds only in-frame clones, not every one. The sample has around 150,000 clones; around two thirds are singletons. There are a few counts of this clone. Its specificity is unknown. The ends were cut back, 4 bases at V and 0 bases at J, with 19 bases in the middle. The CDR3 length is 18 residues. CDR1 and CDR2 (germline): SGHRS, YFSETQ. Overall study findings and caveats: The authors later found HLA-associated TCR beta chains more clonally expanded than equally common others. Exclusion applied to some V segments, including TRBV6-2 and TRBV6-3, as they were indistinguishable. Approximately 17,000 TCR beta sequences were associated with HLA alleles at 0.05 false discovery rate in a later analysis. Sequencing depth roughly uniform across donors was assumed in presence/absence analyses.

This clonotype was sampled from a male donor in good health and CMV-seronegative. Input material: PBMCs. The chain joins TRBV5-1 to TRBJ2-2, with D perhaps matching TRBD1 (5 bases). The CDR3 loop is CASSIADTVLTNTGELFF. CDR3 coding DNA: TGCGCCAGCAGCATCGCGGACACTGTACTCACGAACACCGGGGAGCTGTTTTTT.